Listed below are T cell receptor beta chains from one sample, sequenced in a study of cytomegalovirus exposure and HLA in healthy donors. Repertoires were generated with immunoSEQ multiplex PCR, while TCRdb's copy carries only in-frame clones and drops some. Of roughly 97,000 clones in the sample, 60% to 80% were seen once. The sequencing sample was made of PBMCs. These receptors all stem from a man in his sixties in good health and CMV-seropositive. The CDR3 runs from the conserved cysteine through the conserved F or W. The D gene is left open where the match is weak. For some rows the clone size is stated as once, few or many, or as a class when expanded; others skip it.

abundance: -; j_gene: TRBJ2-5; v_gene: TRBV7-9; d_gene: TRBD1; CDR3aa: CSSNERERDRDETQYF; CDR3nt: TGTTCCAGCAACGAGAGGGAAAGGGACAGGGACGAGACCCAGTACTTC
abundance: -; j_gene: TRBJ2-7; v_gene: TRBV19; d_gene: TRBD1; CDR3aa: CASSSPGTVPYEQYF; CDR3nt: TGTGCCAGTAGCAGCCCCGGGACAGTGCCCTACGAGCAGTACTTC
abundance: -; j_gene: TRBJ2-7; v_gene: TRBV7-9; d_gene: -; CDR3aa: CASSPRGPYEQYF; CDR3nt: TGTGCCAGCAGCCCCCGAGGCCCCTACGAGCAGTACTTC
abundance: -; j_gene: TRBJ2-7; v_gene: TRBV28; d_gene: TRBD1; CDR3aa: CASRPSTGVGNEQYF; CDR3nt: TGTGCCAGCAGACCCTCTACAGGGGTTGGAAACGAGCAGTACTTC
abundance: -; j_gene: TRBJ2-5; v_gene: TRBV18; d_gene: TRBD2; CDR3aa: CASSPELAGTQYF; CDR3nt: TGTGCCAGCTCACCGGAACTAGCGGGGACCCAGTACTTC
abundance: -; j_gene: TRBJ1-4; v_gene: TRBV28; d_gene: -; CDR3aa: CASSLLVGEKLFF; CDR3nt: TGTGCCAGCAGTCTACTAGTCGGGGAAAAACTGTTTTTT
abundance: once; j_gene: TRBJ1-5; v_gene: TRBV6-5; d_gene: -; CDR3aa: CASRDSSNQPQHF; CDR3nt: TGTGCCAGCAGGGACAGTAGCAATCAGCCCCAGCATTTT
abundance: once; j_gene: TRBJ2-7; v_gene: TRBV29-1; d_gene: TRBD1; CDR3aa: CSVDAGGIAYKQYF; CDR3nt: TGCAGCGTTGATGCAGGGGGTATCGCCTACAAGCAGTACTTC
abundance: few; j_gene: TRBJ1-2; v_gene: TRBV7-9; d_gene: -; CDR3aa: CASSLRGGGYTF; CDR3nt: TGTGCCAGCAGCTTAAGGGGTGGTGGCTACACCTTC
abundance: -; j_gene: TRBJ1-4; v_gene: TRBV5-4; d_gene: -; CDR3aa: CASSSIPGEKLFF; CDR3nt: TGTGCCAGCAGTTCCATACCGGGTGAAAAACTGTTTTTT